These 29 T cell receptor beta chains were all obtained from the same sample, sequenced in a study of PD-1 blockade in classical Hodgkin lymphoma. The data were produced by immunoSEQ multiplex PCR, yet TCRdb's version contains in-frame clones alone and is incomplete. The sample includes over 20,000 clones, around nine tenths of them seen just once. Time point defined: newly diagnosed, previously untreated cHL patient sample. The CD8+ T cells came from thawed PBMCs through magnetic negative selection. Sequencing used CD8+ T cells from blood. Receptor source: a human donor with classical Hodgkin lymphoma.

Here the CDR3 reads CASSRRRGPYNEQFF. As DNA, the CDR3 is TGTGCCAGTAGCCGCAGGCGGGGCCCATACAATGAGCAGTTCTTC. The chain has TRBV19 and TRBJ2-1; TRBD2 is a possible D gene (6 bases). V was pared by 6 bases and J by 4 bases, with 16 bases between. Germline V gives CDR1 LNHDA, CDR2 SQIVND (reference sequence). The CDR3 runs to 15 residues.

The genes are TRBV5-1 and TRBJ2-2; D perhaps matches TRBD2 (6 bases). The V gene's germline CDR1 is SGHRS and CDR2 YFSETQ. The CDR3 extends over 14 amino acids. Between the trimmed V and J ends, which lost 1 base and 7 bases, there was a span of 11 bases. The CDR3 loop is CASSLQEGNGELFF. CDR3 DNA: TGCGCCAGCAGCTTGCAGGAGGGGAACGGGGAGCTGTTTTTT. Using reference TRBV5-1 and TRBJ2-2 for the parts outside the CDR3, the full variable domain is KAGVTQTPRYLIKTRGQQVTLSCSPISGHRSVSWYQQTPGQGLQFLFEYFSETQRNKGNFPGRFSGRQFSNSRSEMNVSTLELGDSALYLCASSLQEGNGELFFGEGSRLTVL.

This chain links TRBV19 with TRBJ1-4; tentative D call: TRBD1 (6 bases). The germline CDR1 and CDR2 sequences are LNHDA and SQIVND (reference sequence). This CDR3 is 13 amino acids long. V shed 2 bases and J shed 7 bases, with 8 bases lying between them. CDR3 DNA sequence: TGTGCCAGTAGTATACAGGGGACTGAAAAACTGTTTTTT. Translated, it gives CASSIQGTEKLFF.

The CDR3 reads CASSRQTQKPGELFF. The CDR3 coding sequence is TGCGCCAGCTCCCGACAAACACAGAAACCCGGGGAGCTGTTTTTT. The V call is TRBV4-3, the J call TRBJ2-2; D unresolved. Deletions cut 8 bases from V and 6 bases from J, with 19 bases between. This CDR3 has 15 amino acids. Germline lookup yields CDR1 LGHNA and CDR2 YSLEER.

This chain connects TRBV2 to TRBJ2-5; 11 bases are a match to TRBD2. Near its end, the DNA agrees better with TRBJ2-7, so the J call may be wrong. CDR3 length equals 16 residues. CDR1 is SNHLY, CDR2 FYNNEI, per germline. CDR3 sequence (DNA): TGTGCCAGCGAGGCTAGCGGGAGGATTGGCGACTACGAGCAGTACTTC. Amino acids: CASEASGRIGDYEQYF.

In its sample, this clone ranks as medium-sized (0.01 to 0.1%). The V and J genes are TRBV6-5 and TRBJ2-3, with TRBD2 matching 8 bases. This CDR3 comprises 15 residues. Germline CDR1 is MNHEY and CDR2 is SVGAGI. V lost 5 bases to trimming and J lost 4 bases; unmatched junction nucleotides: 8. The CDR3 sequence is CASSLSGGKSDTQYF. DNA for the CDR3: TGTGCCAGCAGTCTGAGCGGGGGCAAATCAGATACGCAGTATTTT.

The rearrangement joins TRBV5-1 to TRBJ2-1; D is possibly TRBD1 (5 bases). Germline lookup yields CDR1 SGHRS and CDR2 YFSETQ. This CDR3 is built from 13 residues. V was pared by 5 bases and J by 5 bases, with 11 bases between. For the CDR3, the DNA is TGCGCCAGCAGAGGGGATAATGACAATGAGCAGTTCTTC. Translated: CASRGDNDNEQFF.

V usage is TRBV13 and J usage is TRBJ2-2; 10 positions match TRBD2. Per germline, CDR1 PRHDT and CDR2 FYEKMQ (reference sequence). The CDR3 consists of 17 residues. V gave up 5 bases and J gave up 3 bases; unmatched junction bases: 9. CDR3 DNA sequence: TGTGCCAGCAGCCTCTTCAGCGGGGGGGAATACACCGGGGAGCTGTTTTTT. Its translation: CASSLFSGGEYTGELFF.

The chain is built from TRBV6-1 and TRBJ1-5; weak D call: TRBD1 (6 bases). This CDR3 has 12 residues. V shed 5 bases and J shed 16 bases, with 18 bases lying between them. From germline, CDR1 is MNHNS and CDR2 SASEGT. CDR3 loop: CASSPRMGHHHF. The CDR3 DNA reads as TGTGCCAGCAGTCCACGTATGGGACATCATCATTTT.

This chain uses TRBV18 with TRBJ1-1; D remains unclear. The CDR3 sequence is 11 residues long. V was shortened by 1 base and J by 6 bases, with 3 bases between the two germline ends. CDR1 and CDR2 (germline): KGHSH, LQKENI. CDR3 region: CASSPQSEAFF. The CDR3 DNA is TGTGCCAGCTCACCACAATCTGAAGCTTTCTTT.

J is TRBJ2-2 and V is TRBV6-4; D is undetermined. This CDR3 contains 13 residues. The germline V gene encodes CDR1 MRHNA and CDR2 SNTAGT. The V and J ends lost 8 bases and 5 bases respectively, with 12 bases between them. CDR3 sequence reads: CASSREATGELFF. CDR3 in DNA: TGTGCCAGCTCAAGGGAAGCGACCGGGGAGCTGTTTTTT.

This chain uses TRBV5-1 with TRBJ2-3; D not certain. V lost 4 bases and J lost 1, with 13 bases in between. CDR1 and CDR2 from the germline V gene are SGHRS and YFSETQ. CDR3 length equals 15 residues. The CDR3 loop is CASSHGPTGTDTQYF. CDR3 coding DNA: TGCGCCAGCAGCCACGGACCAACCGGCACAGATACGCAGTATTTT. Full variable domain (rest looked up from reference TRBV5-1 and TRBJ2-3): KAGVTQTPRYLIKTRGQQVTLSCSPISGHRSVSWYQQTPGQGLQFLFEYFSETQRNKGNFPGRFSGRQFSNSRSEMNVSTLELGDSALYLCASSHGPTGTDTQYFGPGTRLTVL.

V usage is TRBV7-2 and J usage is TRBJ2-7; TRBD2 matches 9 bases. The CDR3 extends over 14 amino acids. CDR1 is SGHTA, CDR2 FQGNSA, per germline. Trimming at V came to 2 bases and at J to 7 bases, leaving 6 bases not matched to a gene. CDR3 coding DNA: TGTGCCAGCAGCTTACTAGCGGGGTCTTGGGAGCAGTACTTC. This translates into CASSLLAGSWEQYF.

The J gene is TRBJ1-5, the V gene TRBV6-6, with a weak D call TRBD1 (6 bases). There are 14 residues in the CDR3. Trimming took off 6 bases at V and 4 bases at J, with 13 bases between the two ends. CDR1 and CDR2 (germline): MNHNY, SVGAGI (reference sequence). In nucleotides, the CDR3 is TGTGCCAGCAGCCTGAGACAGGTGAATCAGCCCCAGCATTTT. This translates into CASSLRQVNQPQHF.

This chain links TRBV10-3 with TRBJ2-1; no clear D gene. Germline CDR1 is ENHRY and CDR2 is SYGVKD. The CDR3 covers 14 residues. Between the trimmed V and J ends, which lost 0 bases and 8 bases, there was a span of 11 bases. DNA of the CDR3: TGTGCCATCAGTGAGTCGGCCGGGCCGGATGAGCAGTTCTTC. It yields the protein CAISESAGPDEQFF.

The chain links TRBV5-1 to TRBJ1-2; D unresolved. Germline values: CDR1 SGHRS, CDR2 YFSETQ. Trimming took off 0 bases at V and 8 bases at J, with 8 bases between the two ends. The CDR3 totals 12 residues. The CDR3 nucleotides are TGCGCCAGCAGCTTGGGAGATTACGGCTACACCTTC. Translated, it gives CASSLGDYGYTF.

J is TRBJ2-3 and V is TRBV7-2; D is ambiguous. The V and J ends lost 1 base and 5 bases respectively, with 13 bases between them. Germline CDR1 is SGHTA and CDR2 is FQGNSA. The CDR3 consists of 15 residues. The DNA for the CDR3 is TGTGCCAGCAGCTTAGGGCCAATCGTCCAAGATACGCAGTATTTT. Its translation: CASSLGPIVQDTQYF. The full variable domain, in which reference TRBV7-2 and TRBJ2-3 provide the parts outside the CDR3, is GAGVSQSPSNKVTEKGKDVELRCDPISGHTALYWYRQSLGQGLEFLIYFQGNSAPDKSGLPSDRFSAERTGGSVSTLTIQRTQQEDSAVYLCASSLGPIVQDTQYFGPGTRLTVL.

In DNA, the CDR3 is TGTGCCAGCGGGATCGTCTATGGCTACACCTTC. Translation gives CASGIVYGYTF. The chain combines TRBV6-6 with TRBJ1-2, with D unclear. Germline V gene data show CDR1 as MNHNY and CDR2 as SVGAGI (reference sequence). CDR3 length equals 11 residues. Deletions cut 8 bases from V and 4 bases from J, with 8 bases between.

This chain connects TRBV4-1 to TRBJ2-1; 8 bases fit TRBD2. The CDR3 runs to 16 residues. Trimming took 4 bases from V and 4 from J; bases not matched to a gene: 9. Germline V lookup: CDR1 MGHRA, CDR2 YSYEKL. CDR3 DNA: TGCGCCAGCAGCCGGGCCGCGGGGGGACAATACAATGAGCAGTTCTTC. Its translation is CASSRAAGGQYNEQFF.

J is TRBJ2-3 and V is TRBV7-2; either TRBD1 or TRBD2 may supply D (5 bases each). Trimming took 1 base from V and 2 from J, leaving 16 bases between them. CDR1 and CDR2 (germline): SGHTA, FQGNSA. This CDR3 comprises 17 residues. CDR3 DNA sequence: TGTGCCAGCAGCTTAGGGGTGGGGACGGATCCCACAGATACGCAGTATTTT. Protein sequence: CASSLGVGTDPTDTQYF.

The V call is TRBV27, the J call TRBJ2-1; tentative D call: TRBD1 (6 bases). This CDR3 has 14 residues. Germline CDR1 MNHEY, CDR2 SMNVEV (reference sequence). V was cut by 5 bases and J by 8 bases, with 16 bases left in between. As DNA, the CDR3 is TGTGCCAGCAGTCTCTACCCCAGGGGAGATGAGCAGTTCTTC. Its translation is CASSLYPRGDEQFF.

This clone was seen more than once but under ten times. The V call is TRBV6-4, the J call TRBJ1-1, with D uncertain. This CDR3 contains 13 residues. V lost 6 bases, J lost 4 bases, and 12 bases lay in between. Germline-derived CDR1 and CDR2 are MRHNA and SNTAGT. CDR3 residues: CASSAGQTTEAFF. CDR3 DNA: TGTGCCAGCAGCGCCGGTCAAACCACTGAAGCTTTCTTT.

The CDR3 reads CASRETARIIYEQYF. In DNA form, the CDR3 reads TGTGCCAGTAGGGAGACGGCCAGAATAATCTACGAGCAGTACTTC. V usage is TRBV19 and J usage is TRBJ2-7; D call uncertain. Germline assignment: CDR1 LNHDA and CDR2 SQIVND (reference sequence). CDR3 length: 15 amino acids. V was shortened by 6 bases and J by 3 bases, with 18 bases between the two germline ends.

This chain uses TRBV29-1 with TRBJ2-3, with TRBD2 matching over 10 bases. The CDR3 spans 15 residues. Germline CDR1 SQVTM, CDR2 ANQGSEA. The junction had 7 bases not matched to a gene; V was cut back by 7 bases and J by 0 bases. CDR3 in DNA: TGCAGCGGGTTAGCGGGGGGTCCCAGCACAGATACGCAGTATTTT. Amino acids: CSGLAGGPSTDTQYF.

V usage is TRBV7-6 and J usage is TRBJ2-6; the D call may be TRBD1 or TRBD2 (5 bases each). CDR1 SGHVS and CDR2 FNYEAQ come from the germline V gene. This CDR3 region has 19 residues. V lost 5 bases to trimming and J lost 4 bases, with 24 bases between them. The DNA for the CDR3 is TGTGCCAGCAGCCAAAAAGAAGAGGGGTATCCTAAGGGGGCCAACGTCCTGACTTTC. Translated, it gives CASSQKEEGYPKGANVLTF.

The CDR3 reads CASSWGLAVSETQYF. Written as DNA, the CDR3 is TGTGCCAGCAGCTGGGGACTAGCGGTATCCGAGACCCAGTACTTC. The chain recombines TRBV7-2 with TRBJ2-5; TRBD2 matches 11 bases. This CDR3 has 15 amino acids. After removal of 4 bases from V and 5 bases from J, the junction contained 6 bases not matched to a gene. The germline CDR1 and CDR2 sequences are SGHTA and FQGNSA.

V is TRBV7-2 and J is TRBJ2-1; TRBD2 agrees at 10 bases. The germline CDR1 and CDR2 sequences are SGHTA and FQGNSA. This CDR3 contains 16 residues. Trimming at V came to 5 bases and at J to 3 bases, leaving 7 bases not matched to a gene. The CDR3, as DNA: TGTGCCAGCAGCCCAAGACTAGCGGGCCTCTACAATGAGCAGTTCTTC. Translating it yields CASSPRLAGLYNEQFF.

V usage is TRBV7-9 and J usage is TRBJ1-1; 7 bases match TRBD1. The CDR3 extends over 13 amino acids. Germline V gene data show CDR1 as SEHNR and CDR2 as FQNEAQ (reference sequence). V shed 4 bases and J 4 bases; nucleotides not matched to a gene: 3. The CDR3 coding sequence is TGTGCCAGCAGCTCCGACAGGGCCACTGAAGCTTTCTTT. Its protein product is CASSSDRATEAFF. The whole variable domain, remainder taken from reference TRBV7-9 and TRBJ1-1, is DTGVSQNPRHKITKRGQNVTFRCDPISEHNRLYWYRQTLGQGPEFLTYFQNEAQLEKSRLLSDRFSAERPKGSFSTLEIQRTEQGDSAMYLCASSSDRATEAFFGQGTRLTVV.

The rearrangement joins TRBV19 to TRBJ1-5, with unresolved D. CDR1 LNHDA and CDR2 SQIVND come from the germline V gene (reference sequence). The V end lost 3 bases, the J end lost 9 bases, and 6 bases lay between the germline ends. The CDR3 totals 11 residues. The CDR3 loop reads CASSINGPQHF. CDR3 bases: TGTGCCAGTAGTATCAATGGGCCCCAGCATTTT.